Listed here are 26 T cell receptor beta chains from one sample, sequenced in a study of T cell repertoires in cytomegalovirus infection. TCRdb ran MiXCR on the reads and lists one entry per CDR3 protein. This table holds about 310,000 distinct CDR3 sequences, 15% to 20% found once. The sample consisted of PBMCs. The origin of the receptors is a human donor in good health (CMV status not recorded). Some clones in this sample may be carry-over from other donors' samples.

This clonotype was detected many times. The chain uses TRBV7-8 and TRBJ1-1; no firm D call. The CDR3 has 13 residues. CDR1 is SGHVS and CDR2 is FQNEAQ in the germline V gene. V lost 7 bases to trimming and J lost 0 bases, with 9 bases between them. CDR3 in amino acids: CASIPSLNTEAFF. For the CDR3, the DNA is TGTGCCAGCATCCCTAGTCTGAACACTGAAGCTTTCTTT.

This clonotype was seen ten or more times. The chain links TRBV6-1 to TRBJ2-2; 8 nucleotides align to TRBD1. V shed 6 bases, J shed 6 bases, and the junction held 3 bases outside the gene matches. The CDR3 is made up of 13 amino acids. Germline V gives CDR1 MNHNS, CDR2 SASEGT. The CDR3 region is CASRTGDPGELFF. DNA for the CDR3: TGTGCCAGCAGGACAGGGGACCCCGGGGAGCTGTTTTTT.

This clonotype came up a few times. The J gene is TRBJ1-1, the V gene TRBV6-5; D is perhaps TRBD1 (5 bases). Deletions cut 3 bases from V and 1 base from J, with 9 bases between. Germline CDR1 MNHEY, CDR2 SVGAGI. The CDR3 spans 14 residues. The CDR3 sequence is CASSYNGQNTEAFF. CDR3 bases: TGTGCCAGCAGTTATAACGGACAGAACACTGAAGCTTTCTTT.

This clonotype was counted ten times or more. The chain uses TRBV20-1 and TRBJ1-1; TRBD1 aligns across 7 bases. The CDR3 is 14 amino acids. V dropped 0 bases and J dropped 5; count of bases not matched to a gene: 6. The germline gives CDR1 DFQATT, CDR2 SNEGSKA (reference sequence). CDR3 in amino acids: CSAREWGQRTEAFF. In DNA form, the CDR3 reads TGCAGTGCTAGAGAATGGGGACAGAGGACTGAAGCTTTCTTT.

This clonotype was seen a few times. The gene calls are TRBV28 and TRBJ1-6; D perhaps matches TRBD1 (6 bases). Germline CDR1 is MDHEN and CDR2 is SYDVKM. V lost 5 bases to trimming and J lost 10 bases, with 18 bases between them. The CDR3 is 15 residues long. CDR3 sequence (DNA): TGTGCCAGCAGTGGGATCCCGACAAGGGGGTCACCCCTCCACTTT. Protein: CASSGIPTRGSPLHF.

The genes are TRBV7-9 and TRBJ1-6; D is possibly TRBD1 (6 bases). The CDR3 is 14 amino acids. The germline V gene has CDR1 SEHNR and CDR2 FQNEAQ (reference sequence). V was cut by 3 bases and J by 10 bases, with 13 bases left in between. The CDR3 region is CASSLSRRGSPLHF. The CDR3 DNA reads TGTGCCAGCAGCTTGAGTCGTAGGGGGTCACCCCTCCACTTT.

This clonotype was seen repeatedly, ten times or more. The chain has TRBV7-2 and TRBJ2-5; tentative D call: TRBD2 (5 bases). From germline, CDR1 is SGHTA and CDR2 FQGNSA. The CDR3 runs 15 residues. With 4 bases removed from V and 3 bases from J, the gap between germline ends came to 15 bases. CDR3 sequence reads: CASSYRRGLEETQYF. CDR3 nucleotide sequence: TGTGCCAGCAGCTACCGTCGAGGGTTAGAAGAGACCCAGTACTTC.

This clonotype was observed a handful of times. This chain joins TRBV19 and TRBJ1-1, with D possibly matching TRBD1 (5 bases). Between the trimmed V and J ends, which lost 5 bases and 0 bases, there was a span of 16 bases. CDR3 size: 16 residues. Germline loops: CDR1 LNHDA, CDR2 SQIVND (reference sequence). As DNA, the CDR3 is TGTGCCAGTAGTCCTAGGGACCGGTTAATGAACACTGAAGCTTTCTTT. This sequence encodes CASSPRDRLMNTEAFF.

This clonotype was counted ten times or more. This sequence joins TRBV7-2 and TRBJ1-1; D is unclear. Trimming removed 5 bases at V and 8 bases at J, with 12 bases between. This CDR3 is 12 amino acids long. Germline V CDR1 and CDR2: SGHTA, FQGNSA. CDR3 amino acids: CASSAGWEEAFF. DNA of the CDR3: TGTGCCAGCAGCGCGGGGTGGGAAGAAGCTTTCTTT.

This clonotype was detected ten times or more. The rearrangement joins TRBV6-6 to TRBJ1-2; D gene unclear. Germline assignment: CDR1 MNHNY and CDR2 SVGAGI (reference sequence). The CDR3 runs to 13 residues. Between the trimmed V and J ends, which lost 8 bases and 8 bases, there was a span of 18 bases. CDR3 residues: CASRGSRASGYTF. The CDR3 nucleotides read TGTGCCAGCCGGGGTTCTCGAGCAAGCGGCTACACCTTC.

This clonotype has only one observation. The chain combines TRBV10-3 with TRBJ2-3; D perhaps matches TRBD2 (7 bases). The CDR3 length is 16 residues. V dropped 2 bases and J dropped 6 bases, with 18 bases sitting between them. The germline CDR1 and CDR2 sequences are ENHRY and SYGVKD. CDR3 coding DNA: TGTGCCATCAGTGAGGCGGGCGGGGGCTTCCAGGATACGCAGTATTTT. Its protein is CAISEAGGGFQDTQYF.

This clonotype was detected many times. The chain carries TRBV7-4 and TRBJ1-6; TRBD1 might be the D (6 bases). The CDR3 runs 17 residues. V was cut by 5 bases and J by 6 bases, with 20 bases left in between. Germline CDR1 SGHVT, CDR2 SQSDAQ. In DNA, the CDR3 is TGTGCCAGCAGCCCTAGCCCCCTCCGGGGGGCTAATTCACCCCTCCACTTT. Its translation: CASSPSPLRGANSPLHF. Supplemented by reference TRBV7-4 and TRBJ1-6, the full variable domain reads GAGVSQSPRYKVAKRGRDVALRCDSISGHVTLYWYRQTLGQGSEVLTYSQSDAQRDKSGRPSGRFSAERPERSVSTLKIQRTEQGDSAVYLCASSPSPLRGANSPLHFGNGTRLTVT.

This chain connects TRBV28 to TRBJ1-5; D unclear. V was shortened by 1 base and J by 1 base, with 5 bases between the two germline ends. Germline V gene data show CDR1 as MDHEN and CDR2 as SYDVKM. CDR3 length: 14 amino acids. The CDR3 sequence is CASSLFPSNQPQHF. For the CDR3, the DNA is TGTGCCAGCAGTTTATTCCCCAGCAATCAGCCCCAGCATTTT.

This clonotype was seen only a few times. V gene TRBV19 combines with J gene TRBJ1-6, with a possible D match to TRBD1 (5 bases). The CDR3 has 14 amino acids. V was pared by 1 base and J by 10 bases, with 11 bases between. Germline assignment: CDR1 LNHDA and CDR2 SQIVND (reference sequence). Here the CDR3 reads CASSIVGTRSPLHF. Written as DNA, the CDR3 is TGTGCCAGTAGTATAGTTGGGACGAGGTCACCCCTCCACTTT.

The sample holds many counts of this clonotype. The CDR3 DNA reads as TGTGCCAGCAGCTTAGGAGGCGGGGGGGTCTTCTACGAGCAGTACTTC. It encodes CASSLGGGGVFYEQYF. The genes are TRBV7-2 and TRBJ2-7; 9 nucleotides align to TRBD2. The junction had 7 bases not matched to a gene; V was cut back by 1 base and J by 3 bases. The CDR3 has 16 amino acids. Per germline, CDR1 SGHTA and CDR2 FQGNSA.

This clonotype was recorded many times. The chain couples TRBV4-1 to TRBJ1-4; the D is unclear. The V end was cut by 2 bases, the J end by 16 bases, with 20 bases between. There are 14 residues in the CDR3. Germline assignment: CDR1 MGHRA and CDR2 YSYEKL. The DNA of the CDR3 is TGCGCCAGCAGCCAACCCCGTTCTGGCTACCGTCCGTTTTTT. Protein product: CASSQPRSGYRPFF.

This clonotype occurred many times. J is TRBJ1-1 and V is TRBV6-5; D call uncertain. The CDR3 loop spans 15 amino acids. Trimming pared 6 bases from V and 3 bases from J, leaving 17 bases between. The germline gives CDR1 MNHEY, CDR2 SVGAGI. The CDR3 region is CASRTREGGHTEAFF. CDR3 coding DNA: TGTGCCAGCAGGACCCGGGAGGGCGGGCACACTGAAGCTTTCTTT.

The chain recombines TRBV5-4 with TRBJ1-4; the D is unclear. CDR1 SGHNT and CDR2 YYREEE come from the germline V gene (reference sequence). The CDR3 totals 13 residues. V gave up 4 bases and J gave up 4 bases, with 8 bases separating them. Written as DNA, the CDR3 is TGTGCCAGCAGCCGACGTGATAATGAAAAACTGTTTTTT. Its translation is CASSRRDNEKLFF.

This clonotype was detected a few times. CDR3 protein: CAIPKNQTSGDVYNEQFF. The CDR3 DNA reads as TGTGCCATCCCGAAAAACCAAACTAGCGGTGATGTGTACAATGAGCAGTTCTTC. V and J are TRBV19 and TRBJ2-1, with 8 bases matching TRBD2. Germline lookup yields CDR1 LNHDA and CDR2 SQIVND (reference sequence). V gave up 10 bases and J gave up 4 bases; unmatched junction bases: 21. The CDR3 length is 18 residues.

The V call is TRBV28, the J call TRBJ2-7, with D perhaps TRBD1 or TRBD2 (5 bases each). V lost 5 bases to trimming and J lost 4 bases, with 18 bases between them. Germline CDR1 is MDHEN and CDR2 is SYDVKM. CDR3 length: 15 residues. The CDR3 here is CASSMRDGHLYEQYF. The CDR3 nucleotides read TGTGCCAGCAGTATGAGGGACGGACACCTTTACGAGCAGTACTTC.

CDR3 nucleotide sequence: TGTGCCAGCAGTTACGCGGGATCGGGCGGGGAGCTGTTTTTT. Its translation is CASSYAGSGGELFF. The chain carries TRBV6-5 and TRBJ2-2; possibly TRBD2 for D (6 bases). Trimming cost V 2 bases and J 7 bases, with 11 bases left between them. The CDR3 contains 14 residues. Germline-derived CDR1 and CDR2 are MNHEY and SVGAGI.

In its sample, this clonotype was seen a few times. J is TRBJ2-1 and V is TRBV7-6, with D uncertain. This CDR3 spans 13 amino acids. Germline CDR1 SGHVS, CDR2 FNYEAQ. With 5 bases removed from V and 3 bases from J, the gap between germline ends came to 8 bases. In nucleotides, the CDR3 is TGTGCCAGCAGCGCGAGTGACTACAATGAGCAGTTCTTC. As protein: CASSASDYNEQFF.

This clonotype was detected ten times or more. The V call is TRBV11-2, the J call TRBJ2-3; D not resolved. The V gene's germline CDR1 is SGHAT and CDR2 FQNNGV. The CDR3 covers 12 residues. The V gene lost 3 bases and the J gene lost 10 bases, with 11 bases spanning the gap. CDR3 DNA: TGTGCCAGCAGCTTCGTCGAGCATCCGCAGTATTTT. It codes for CASSFVEHPQYF.

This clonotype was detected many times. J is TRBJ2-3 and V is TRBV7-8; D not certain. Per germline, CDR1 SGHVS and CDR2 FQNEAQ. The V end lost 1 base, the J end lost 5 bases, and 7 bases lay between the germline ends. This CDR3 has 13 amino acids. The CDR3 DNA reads TGTGCCAGCAGCTTAGATTTAGGAGATACGCAGTATTTT. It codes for CASSLDLGDTQYF.

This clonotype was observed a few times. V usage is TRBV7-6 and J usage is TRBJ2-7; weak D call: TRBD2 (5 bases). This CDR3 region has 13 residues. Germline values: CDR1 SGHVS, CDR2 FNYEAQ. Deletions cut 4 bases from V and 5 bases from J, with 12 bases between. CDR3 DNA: TGTGCCAGCAGCTCCCGCGACTACGACGAGCAGTACTTC. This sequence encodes CASSSRDYDEQYF.

The DNA for the CDR3 is TGCAGTGCCTCATCTACTTTGATTATTTCCTACGAGCAGTACTTC. As protein: CSASSTLIISYEQYF. The chain employs TRBV20-1 and TRBJ2-7; D is unclear. CDR1 and CDR2 (germline): DFQATT, SNEGSKA (reference sequence). The CDR3 is 15 amino acids. V lost 6 bases and J lost 1, with 19 bases in between.